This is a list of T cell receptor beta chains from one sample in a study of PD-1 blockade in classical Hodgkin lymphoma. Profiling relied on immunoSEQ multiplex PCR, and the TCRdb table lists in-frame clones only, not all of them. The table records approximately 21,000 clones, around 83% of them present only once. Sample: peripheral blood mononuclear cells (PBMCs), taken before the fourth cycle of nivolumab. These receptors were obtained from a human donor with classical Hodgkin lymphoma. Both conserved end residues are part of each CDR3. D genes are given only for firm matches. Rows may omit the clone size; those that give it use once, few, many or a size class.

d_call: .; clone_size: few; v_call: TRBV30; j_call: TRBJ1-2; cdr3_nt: TGTGCCTGGAGTGCCCCGGTCGGAGGCTACACCTTC; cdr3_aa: CAWSAPVGGYTF
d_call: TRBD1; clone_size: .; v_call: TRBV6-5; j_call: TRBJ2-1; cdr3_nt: TGTGCCAGCACTCCCGTCGAGACAGGGGTCAATGAGCAGTTCTTC; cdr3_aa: CASTPVETGVNEQFF
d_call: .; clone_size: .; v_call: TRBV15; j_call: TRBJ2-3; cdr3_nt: TGTGCCACCAGCAGACTTAGCGGCGGCACAGATACGCAGTATTTT; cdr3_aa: CATSRLSGGTDTQYF
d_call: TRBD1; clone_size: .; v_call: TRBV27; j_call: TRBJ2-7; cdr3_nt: TGTGCCACGCGCCGACAGGGCTCCTACGAGCAGTACTTC; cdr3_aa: CATRRQGSYEQYF
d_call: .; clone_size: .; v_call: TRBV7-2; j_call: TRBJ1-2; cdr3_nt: TGTGCCAGCAGCTTTGACAACTATGGTGGCTACACCTTC; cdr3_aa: CASSFDNYGGYTF
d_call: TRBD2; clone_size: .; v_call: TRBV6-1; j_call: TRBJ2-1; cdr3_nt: TGTGCCAGCAGTGAACCGAGCGGGAGCAATGAGCAGTTCTTC; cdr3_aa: CASSEPSGSNEQFF
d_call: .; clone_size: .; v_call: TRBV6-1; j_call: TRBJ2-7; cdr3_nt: TGTGCCAGCAGTGACCCAAACCGATACGAGCAGTACTTC; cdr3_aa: CASSDPNRYEQYF
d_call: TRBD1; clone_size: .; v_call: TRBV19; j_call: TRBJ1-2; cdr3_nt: TGTGCCAGTAGTGTGACAGGGGCAGAGTCTGGCTACACCTTC; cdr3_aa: CASSVTGAESGYTF
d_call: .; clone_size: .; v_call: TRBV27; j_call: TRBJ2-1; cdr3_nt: TGTGCCAGCAGTTTACCGACAGCCAATGAGCAGTTCTTC; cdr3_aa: CASSLPTANEQFF
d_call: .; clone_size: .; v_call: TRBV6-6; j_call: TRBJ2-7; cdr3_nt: TGTGCCAGCAGTTACTCGCCGGACACCCTCTACGAGCAGTACTTC; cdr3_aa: CASSYSPDTLYEQYF